These T cell receptor beta chains were read from a single sample in a study of response to subunit inactivated influenza vaccine. In TCRdb, the RT-PCR reads were re-called with MiXCR into one record per CDR3 protein. The table includes hundreds of thousands of distinct CDR3 sequences, approximately 13% detected once. The source material was PBMCs from blood, sampled less than 15 days before vaccination. Source of these receptors: a man aged 50 to 60 who received an inactivated influenza vaccine. Each CDR3 is given with its conserved first and last residue. A D gene is named only where the DNA matches it firmly. Clone size appears in some rows only: once, few, many, or a class for an expanded clone.

many,TRBV6-1,NA,TRBJ1-5,CASSPTVNQPQHF,TGTGCCAGCAGTCCGACCGTCAATCAGCCCCAGCATTTT
NA,TRBV29-1,TRBD1,TRBJ2-5,CSVEDRGQGAETQYF,TGCAGCGTTGAAGATCGCGGACAGGGAGCAGAGACCCAGTACTTC
few,TRBV10-3,NA,TRBJ1-5,CAISERGERPQHF,TGTGCCATCAGTGAGCGGGGTGAACGGCCCCAGCATTTT
few,TRBV10-3,NA,TRBJ1-2,CAIRGQSNYGYTF,TGTGCCATCAGAGGACAGAGCAACTATGGCTACACCTTC
NA,TRBV6-5,TRBD2,TRBJ2-1,CASSYMRTSENEQFF,TGTGCCAGCAGTTACATGAGGACTAGCGAGAATGAGCAGTTCTTC
NA,TRBV7-8,TRBD1,TRBJ2-3,CASSRDRGVDTQYF,TGTGCCAGCAGCCGCGACAGGGGGGTGGATACGCAGTATTTT
many,TRBV29-1,NA,TRBJ1-1,CSVEEGGRGTEAFF,TGCAGCGTTGAAGAGGGGGGGAGAGGGACTGAAGCTTTCTTT
few,TRBV4-2,NA,TRBJ2-5,CASSQGSSFSETQYF,TGTGCCAGCAGCCAAGGGTCTAGCTTCTCTGAGACCCAGTACTTC
many,TRBV28,NA,TRBJ2-5,CASSLRVKKYQETQYF,TGTGCCAGCAGTTTAAGGGTCAAGAAGTACCAAGAGACCCAGTACTTC
NA,TRBV6-2/TRBV6-3,TRBD2,TRBJ2-7,CASCRERGAYEQYF,TGTGCCAGCTGTCGGGAGCGGGGGGCCTACGAGCAGTACTTC
NA,TRBV4-3,NA,TRBJ2-3,CASSQEPPRQASLYTDTQYF,TGCGCCAGCAGCCAAGAACCCCCTCGACAGGCGTCTCTCTACACAGATACGCAGTATTTT
NA,TRBV10-3,TRBD1,TRBJ1-5,CATSDRTGGLSNQPQHF,TGTGCCACCAGTGATCGGACAGGGGGCTTGAGCAATCAGCCCCAGCATTTT
many,TRBV5-1,TRBD2,TRBJ2-1,CASSSRGGLVDEQFF,TGCGCCAGCAGCTCGCGGGGGGGGCTTGTCGATGAGCAGTTCTTC
NA,TRBV5-1,NA,TRBJ1-1,CASSPSFYSGGGTEAFF,TGCGCCAGCAGCCCATCCTTTTATTCTGGTGGGGGCACTGAAGCTTTCTTT
few,TRBV7-2,TRBD1,TRBJ2-7,CASSKDRGYSYEQYF,TGTGCCAGCAGCAAGGACAGGGGTTACTCCTACGAGCAGTACTTC
many,TRBV5-1,NA,TRBJ2-2,CATHSTMNTGELFF,TGCGCCACCCACAGCACCATGAACACCGGGGAGCTGTTTTTT
few,TRBV20-1,TRBD1,TRBJ1-3,CSARDRARNTIYF,TGCAGTGCTAGGGACAGGGCGAGAAACACCATATATTTT
few,TRBV6-2/TRBV6-3,TRBD1,TRBJ2-7,CASSRTGAPREQYF,TGTGCCAGCAGTCGGACAGGGGCCCCTCGGGAGCAGTACTTC
NA,TRBV6-1,NA,TRBJ2-1,CASSSLSSYNEQFF,TGTGCCAGCAGCTCCCTCTCCTCCTACAATGAGCAGTTCTTC
few,TRBV10-3,NA,TRBJ2-1,CAISESGGGRNEQFF,TGTGCCATCAGTGAGTCAGGGGGAGGGCGAAATGAGCAGTTCTTC
NA,TRBV7-7,NA,TRBJ2-1,CASSFGLDNEQFF,TGTGCTAGCAGCTTCGGACTGGACAATGAGCAGTTCTTC
NA,TRBV18,NA,TRBJ1-2,CASSPSQDGYTF,TGTGCCAGCTCACCATCGCAAGATGGCTACACCTTC
many,TRBV29-1,NA,TRBJ2-7,CSVVGPSLYEQYF,TGCAGCGTTGTCGGTCCGTCCCTCTACGAGCAGTACTTC
few,TRBV20-1,NA,TRBJ1-1,CSARRGSANTEAFF,TGCAGTGCTAGACGAGGGTCAGCGAACACTGAAGCTTTCTTT
NA,TRBV7-2,NA,TRBJ2-7,CASSLDGGPSYEQYF,TGTGCCAGCAGCTTAGATGGAGGTCCCTCCTACGAGCAGTACTTC
many,TRBV12-3/TRBV12-4,NA,TRBJ2-4,CASSLPGPAKNIQYF,TGTGCCAGCAGTCTCCCGGGGCCAGCCAAAAACATTCAGTACTTC
few,TRBV20-1,TRBD2,TRBJ2-1,CSARVLAGDTTSYEQFF,TGCAGTGCTAGGGTACTAGCGGGAGATACAACAAGCTATGAGCAGTTCTTC
few,TRBV7-8,TRBD1,TRBJ1-1,CASSNRDRENTEAFF,TGTGCCAGCAGCAACCGGGACAGGGAGAACACTGAAGCTTTCTTT
few,TRBV29-1,NA,TRBJ2-1,CSVPPVNEQFF,TGCAGCGTTCCCCCCGTCAATGAGCAGTTCTTC
NA,TRBV10-3,TRBD2,TRBJ2-1,CAISELAGVSYNEQFF,TGTGCCATCAGTGAGCTAGCGGGAGTTTCCTACAATGAGCAGTTCTTC
NA,TRBV20-1,NA,TRBJ2-5,CSARVGQETQYF,TGCAGTGCTAGAGTTGGCCAAGAGACCCAGTACTTC
few,TRBV7-9,NA,TRBJ2-3,CASSPKDGNTDTQYF,TGTGCCAGCAGCCCTAAGGACGGAAACACAGATACGCAGTATTTT
NA,TRBV12-3/TRBV12-4,TRBD2,TRBJ2-1,CASSPFLAGGRNEQFF,TGTGCCAGCAGTCCGTTCCTAGCGGGAGGGCGGAATGAGCAGTTCTTC
NA,TRBV3-1,TRBD2,TRBJ2-7,CASSQEIWTSGYEQYF,TGTGCCAGCAGCCAAGAAATCTGGACTAGCGGATACGAGCAGTACTTC
many,TRBV12-3/TRBV12-4,NA,TRBJ1-1,CASSPRGGLNTEAFF,TGTGCCAGCAGCCCACGGGGGGGATTGAACACTGAAGCTTTCTTT
NA,TRBV12-3/TRBV12-4,NA,TRBJ2-7,CASSSARAYEQHF,TGTGCCAGCAGTTCCGCCCGAGCCTACGAGCAGCACTTC
many,TRBV5-5,NA,TRBJ2-7,CASSLAGRGTYEQYF,TGCGCCAGCAGCTTGGCCGGCAGGGGGACTTACGAGCAGTACTTC
NA,TRBV4-3,NA,TRBJ1-1,CASSQDPKAEAFF,TGCGCCAGCAGCCAAGATCCGAAAGCTGAAGCTTTCTTT
NA,TRBV29-1,NA,TRBJ2-7,CSTRRGDEQNF,TGCAGCACAAGAAGGGGGGACGAGCAGAACTTC
NA,TRBV3-1,TRBD1,TRBJ1-1,CASSRGAGGDTEAFF,TGTGCCAGCAGCCGCGGGGCAGGGGGTGACACTGAAGCTTTCTTT
NA,TRBV7-2,NA,TRBJ1-1,CASSLAAGTTEAFF,TGTGCCAGCAGCTTAGCTGCGGGAACGACTGAAGCTTTCTTT
few,TRBV7-2,NA,TRBJ2-1,CASSLVWGRSYNEQFF,TGTGCCAGCAGCTTAGTCTGGGGGAGATCCTACAATGAGCAGTTCTTC
many,TRBV4-1,TRBD1,TRBJ2-7,CASSQGWTGAYEQYF,TGCGCCAGCAGCCAGGGATGGACAGGGGCCTACGAGCAGTACTTC
few,TRBV29-1,TRBD1,TRBJ1-4,CSVFGQGDNEKLFF,TGCAGCGTTTTTGGACAGGGCGATAATGAAAAACTGTTTTTT
few,TRBV20-1,NA,TRBJ2-1,CSVDSDVGSYNEQFF,TGCAGTGTCGACTCGGATGTGGGCTCCTACAATGAGCAGTTCTTC
many,TRBV20-1,TRBD2,TRBJ2-1,CSARDALAGDDEQFF,TGCAGTGCTAGAGATGCGCTAGCGGGGGATGATGAGCAGTTCTTC
few,TRBV27,TRBD1,TRBJ2-1,CASSLFYRGHKHEQFF,TGTGCCAGCAGTTTATTCTACAGGGGGCATAAGCATGAGCAGTTCTTC
few,TRBV29-1,NA,TRBJ2-3,CSVGKRAGEGTDTQYF,TGCAGCGTTGGTAAAAGGGCAGGGGAGGGCACAGATACGCAGTATTTT
few,TRBV7-9,NA,TRBJ2-5,CASSLVTAGRETQYF,TGTGCCAGCAGCTTAGTTACGGCGGGGAGAGAGACCCAGTACTTC
many,TRBV6-2/TRBV6-3,NA,TRBJ1-1,CASSLPGRVADTEAFF,TGTGCCAGCAGTCTACCGGGGAGGGTCGCCGACACTGAAGCTTTCTTT
few,TRBV7-2,NA,TRBJ2-3,CASSSGGEYTDTQYF,TGTGCCAGCAGCTCGGGTGGGGAGTACACAGATACGCAGTATTTT
many,TRBV10-3,NA,TRBJ2-5,CAIKNNGPQETQYF,TGTGCCATCAAAAATAATGGTCCCCAAGAGACCCAGTACTTC
NA,TRBV5-1,NA,TRBJ1-1,CASSFTPGRGNTEAFF,TGCGCCAGCAGCTTCACCCCGGGCAGGGGGAACACTGAAGCTTTCTTT
NA,TRBV28,NA,TRBJ2-7,CASSFRVEGSEQYF,TGTGCCAGCAGTTTTAGAGTCGAGGGGTCCGAGCAGTACTTC
few,TRBV5-6,TRBD1,TRBJ1-5,CASPDRERQPQHF,TGTGCCAGCCCGGACAGGGAACGTCAGCCCCAGCATTTT
NA,TRBV20-1,TRBD1,TRBJ2-5,CSARDYKEGAETQYF,TGCAGTGCTAGAGATTATAAAGAGGGGGCGGAGACCCAGTACTTC
NA,TRBV7-2,NA,TRBJ2-5,CASQGGGSTGPGTQYF,TGTGCCAGCCAAGGAGGAGGATCGACGGGCCCGGGGACCCAGTACTTC
few,TRBV10-3,NA,TRBJ2-7,CACRDHYEQYF,TGTGCCTGCCGGGACCACTACGAGCAGTACTTC
many,TRBV29-1,NA,TRBJ1-2,CSVEQGFLLAYGYTF,TGCAGCGTTGAACAGGGCTTTTTGCTGGCCTATGGCTACACCTTC